Listed here are 19 T cell receptor beta chains from one sample, sequenced in a study of cytomegalovirus exposure and HLA in healthy donors. The PCR had 60 Vbeta and 13 Jbeta primers. Clones were read by immunoSEQ multiplex PCR, and TCRdb kept only the in-frame ones, dropping some. The sample includes some 78,000 clones, under 90% of them seen just once. Sequencing used PBMCs. These receptors all stem from a man aged 50 or older in good health and CMV-seropositive.

The V and J genes are TRBV16 and TRBJ1-2; tentatively, D is TRBD1 (5 bases). This CDR3 region has 14 residues. Germline CDR1 KGHSY, CDR2 FQNENV. Trimming pared 6 bases from V and 6 bases from J, leaving 17 bases between. CDR3: CASSHLRVKDGYTF. CDR3 sequence (DNA): TGTGCCAGCAGTCACCTCAGGGTTAAGGATGGCTACACCTTC.

As for this clone: The junction differs from germline at one of its ends, possibly a read error. The J gene is TRBJ2-2, the V gene TRBV11-2; TRBD2 matches 13 bases. The CDR3 has 16 residues. Germline CDR1 SGHAT, CDR2 FQNNGV. In DNA form, the CDR3 reads TGTGCCAGCAGCTTAACTAGCGGGAGGGGTACCGAGGAGCTGTTTTTT. As protein: CASSLTSGRGTEELFF. The full variable domain, its missing parts supplied by reference TRBV11-2 and TRBJ2-2, is EAGVAQSPRYKIIEKRQSVAFWCNPISGHATLYWYQQILGQGPKLLIQFQNNGVVDDSQLPKDRFSAERLKGVDSTLKIQPAKLEDSAVYLCASSLTSGRGTEELFFGEGSRLTVL.

The chain combines TRBV7-2 with TRBJ2-1; TRBD2 matches 11 bases. Trimming removed 4 bases from V and 5 bases from J; junction bases left unmatched: 10. Germline V CDR1 and CDR2: SGHTA, FQGNSA. This CDR3 has 17 residues. The CDR3 DNA reads TGTGCCAGCAGCTCCTTAGCCTGGACTAGCGGGCACAATGAGCAGTTCTTC. Residues: CASSSLAWTSGHNEQFF.

This clone was observed a single time. V usage is TRBV5-1 and J usage is TRBJ2-3; 13 bases align to TRBD2. The CDR3 runs 17 residues. Germline-derived CDR1 and CDR2 are SGHRS and YFSETQ. The V and J ends lost 2 bases and 0 bases, in that order; junction bases with no gene match: 3. This CDR3 is CASSFGTSGDSTDTQYF. The CDR3 nucleotides are TGCGCCAGCAGCTTCGGGACTAGCGGGGATAGCACAGATACGCAGTATTTT.

The chain has TRBV6-4 and TRBJ2-2; TRBD2 agrees at 12 bases. V dropped 2 bases and J dropped 6; count of bases not matched to a gene: 7. Looked up from germline, CDR1 is MRHNA and CDR2 is SNTAGT. This CDR3 region has 17 residues. In DNA, the CDR3 is TGTGCCAGCAGTGACCGAACTAGCGGGAGGCCTTCCGGGGAGCTGTTTTTT. Its protein is CASSDRTSGRPSGELFF.

The chain combines TRBV13 with TRBJ2-3; D might be TRBD2 (6 bases). This CDR3 comprises 15 residues. V gave up 1 base and J gave up 5 bases, with 13 bases separating them. Looked up from germline, CDR1 is PRHDT and CDR2 is FYEKMQ (reference sequence). CDR3 DNA sequence: TGTGCCAGCAGCTTAGATGGGGGAGGAATAGATACGCAGTATTTT. This translates into CASSLDGGGIDTQYF.

This clone has just a few counts. This chain connects TRBV5-1 to TRBJ2-1, with 9 positions matching TRBD2. Unmatched junction bases numbered 7, after V lost 3 bases and J lost 0 bases. Per germline, CDR1 SGHRS and CDR2 YFSETQ. CDR3 length: 17 amino acids. The CDR3 protein is CASSWYLAGSSYNEQFF. The DNA for the CDR3 is TGCGCCAGCAGCTGGTACCTAGCGGGAAGCTCCTACAATGAGCAGTTCTTC.

The chain couples TRBV2 to TRBJ2-1; D is unresolved. The CDR3 has 13 residues. CDR1 SNHLY and CDR2 FYNNEI come from the germline V gene. V was pared by 6 bases and J by 7 bases, with 13 bases between. The CDR3, as DNA: TGTGCCAGCAGCTCATCGCCGGGTAATGAGCAGTTCTTC. Its translation is CASSSSPGNEQFF.

This clone was counted only a few times. The chain couples TRBV5-1 to TRBJ2-1; 8 nucleotides line up with TRBD1. Germline V gene data show CDR1 as SGHRS and CDR2 as YFSETQ. Trimming removed 0 bases from V and 5 bases from J; junction bases left unmatched: 7. The CDR3 runs to 16 residues. In DNA form, the CDR3 reads TGCGCCAGCAGCTTGGCGGGACAGGCACAAAACAATGAGCAGTTCTTC. As protein: CASSLAGQAQNNEQFF. The full variable domain, in which reference TRBV5-1 and TRBJ2-1 provide the parts outside the CDR3, is KAGVTQTPRYLIKTRGQQVTLSCSPISGHRSVSWYQQTPGQGLQFLFEYFSETQRNKGNFPGRFSGRQFSNSRSEMNVSTLELGDSALYLCASSLAGQAQNNEQFFGPGTRLTVL.

The CDR3 sequence is CASSKFSGSTDTQYF. The CDR3 coding sequence is TGTGCCAGCAGCAAATTTAGCGGGAGCACAGATACGCAGTATTTT. This sequence joins TRBV11-3 and TRBJ2-3, with 7 bases matching TRBD2. The CDR3 has 15 amino acids. Unmatched junction bases numbered 5, after V lost 5 bases and J lost 0 bases. CDR1 SGHNT and CDR2 YENEEA come from the germline V gene. Complete variable domain (other parts from reference TRBV11-3 and TRBJ2-3): EAGVVQSPRYKIIEKKQPVAFWCNPISGHNTLYWYLQNLGQGPELLIRYENEEAVDDSQLPKDRFSAERLKGVDSTLKIQPAELGDSAVYLCASSKFSGSTDTQYFGPGTRLTVL.

The chain combines TRBV27 with TRBJ2-2; D remains ambiguous. CDR1 MNHEY and CDR2 SMNVEV come from the germline V gene (reference sequence). CDR3 length equals 12 residues. V was shortened by 2 bases and J by 7 bases, with 5 bases between the two germline ends. The CDR3 DNA is TGTGCCAGCAGTTTAGTACTCGGGGAGCTGTTTTTT. Translated: CASSLVLGELFF.

In this sample, this clone turned up a few times. This sequence joins TRBV9 and TRBJ1-2, with TRBD1 matching 10 bases. This CDR3 contains 17 residues. V shed 3 bases, J shed 8 bases, and the junction held 16 bases outside the gene matches. CDR1 and CDR2 from the germline V gene are SGDLS and YYNGEE. The CDR3, as DNA: TGTGCCAGCAGCGAAGGGACAGGGGAGCTTTCTGTTGGCGGCTACACCTTC. This sequence encodes CASSEGTGELSVGGYTF.

J is TRBJ2-1 and V is TRBV29-1; 11 nucleotides align to TRBD1. Per germline, CDR1 SQVTM and CDR2 ANQGSEA. The CDR3 contains 16 residues. With 7 bases clipped from V and 9 bases from J, the junction kept 17 bases outside the gene matches. As DNA, the CDR3 is TGCAGCGGGGGCTCACCGGGACAGGGGGTCTTTGGTGAGCAGTTCTTC. This sequence encodes CSGGSPGQGVFGEQFF.

A remark on this clone: A read error may produce the germline difference seen at one junction end. Here the CDR3 reads CASSLAGDTNNEQFF. CDR3 nucleotide sequence: TGTGCCAGCAGCCTAGCGGGAGACACGAACAATGAGCAGTTCTTC. The rearrangement joins TRBV7-2 to TRBJ2-1; 10 bases fit TRBD2. From germline, CDR1 is SGHTA and CDR2 FQGNSA. The CDR3 loop spans 15 amino acids.

This clone has only one observation. One junction end disagrees with the germline gene, perhaps due to a read error. The chain links TRBV5-4 to TRBJ2-7, with TRBD1 as a possible D gene (6 bases). The CDR3 extends over 15 amino acids. Germline loops: CDR1 SGHNT, CDR2 YYREEE (reference sequence). The DNA for the CDR3 is TGTGCCAGCAGCCCCTATCAGGGGATTGGTTACGAGCAGTACTTT. It yields the protein CASSPYQGIGYEQYF.

The chain links TRBV5-4 to TRBJ2-2; 10 nucleotides line up with TRBD2. The CDR3 extends over 16 amino acids. Germline V lookup: CDR1 SGHNT, CDR2 YYREEE (reference sequence). Losses at the gene ends were 1 base for V and 1 base for J; bases not matched to a gene: 1. DNA of the CDR3: TGTGCCAGCAGCTTGCCTAGCGGGAGGAACACCGGGGAGCTGTTTTTT. This encodes CASSLPSGRNTGELFF.

The CDR3 DNA reads TGCAGCGTTTTAGGGGGCGACCCACCGACCAGAGAAGAAGCTTTCTTT. Translating it yields CSVLGGDPPTREEAFF. The chain combines TRBV29-1 with TRBJ1-1; TRBD1 agrees at 7 bases. The germline V gene encodes CDR1 SQVTM and CDR2 ANQGSEA. The V and J ends lost 5 bases and 8 bases, in that order; junction bases with no gene match: 20. This CDR3 comprises 16 residues.

The chain uses TRBV19 and TRBJ2-3; weak D call: TRBD2 (6 bases). Trimming pared 1 base from V and 6 bases from J, leaving 20 bases between. CDR3 length equals 17 residues. The germline V gene has CDR1 LNHDA and CDR2 SQIVND (reference sequence). The chain's CDR3 is CASSIGYLAEEGDTQYF. In DNA, the CDR3 is TGTGCCAGTAGTATAGGGTACCTAGCCGAGGAGGGGGATACGCAGTATTTT. The full variable domain, rest sourced from reference TRBV19 and TRBJ2-3, is DGGITQSPKYLFRKEGQNVTLSCEQNLNHDAMYWYRQDPGQGLRLIYYSQIVNDFQKGDIAEGYSVSREKKESFPLTVTSAQKNPTAFYLCASSIGYLAEEGDTQYFGPGTRLTVL.

The chain recombines TRBV30 with TRBJ2-7; 9 bases match TRBD1. Germline CDR1 reads GTSNPN; CDR2 reads SVGIG (reference sequence). The CDR3 has 14 residues. The ends lost 2 bases at V and 2 bases at J; junction bases unmatched: 4. The CDR3 DNA reads as TGTGCCTGGAGTAAGACAGGGGGTCCCTACGAGCAGTACTTC. This gives the protein CAWSKTGGPYEQYF.